Listed below are T cell receptor beta chains from one sample, sequenced in a study of blood T cells in healthy people across ages. TCRdb reprocessed the 5' RACE reads via MiXCR and lists one record per CDR3 protein. The table has about 800,000 distinct CDR3 sequences, about 62% seen once; the top ten hold 20% to 25%. Specimen: blood. The receptor source for this set is a man younger than 45 in good health. The CDR3 runs from the conserved cysteine through the conserved F or W. A D gene is named only where the DNA matches it firmly. Rows give clone size only sometimes, using once, few, many, or a class for an expanded clone.

abundance: NA; d_gene: TRBD2; v_gene: TRBV20-1; j_gene: TRBJ2-5; CDR3nt: TGCAGTGCTAGAGTCTTGACTAGCGGGGAGATGGTCCAAGAGACCCAGTACTTC; CDR3aa: CSARVLTSGEMVQETQYF
abundance: many; d_gene: TRBD2; v_gene: TRBV29-1; j_gene: TRBJ2-1; CDR3nt: TGCAGCGTTCCCCCGGGAGGGGGCTACAATGAGCAGTTCTTC; CDR3aa: CSVPPGGGYNEQFF
abundance: NA; d_gene: NA; v_gene: TRBV25-1; j_gene: TRBJ2-1; CDR3nt: TGTGCCAGCAGTGAGGCTTCTAGCAATGAGCAGTTCTTC; CDR3aa: CASSEASSNEQFF
abundance: few; d_gene: TRBD1; v_gene: TRBV27; j_gene: TRBJ1-2; CDR3nt: TGTGCCAGCAGGAACCAGGGACAGGGGTTTGGCTACACCTTC; CDR3aa: CASRNQGQGFGYTF
abundance: once; d_gene: NA; v_gene: TRBV29-1; j_gene: TRBJ1-1; CDR3nt: TGCAGCGTTGTTAGCACTTCCGAAGCTTTCTTT; CDR3aa: CSVVSTSEAFF
abundance: NA; d_gene: TRBD2; v_gene: TRBV2; j_gene: TRBJ2-7; CDR3nt: TGTGCCGGACAACTAGCGGGACTTCCTTACGAGCAGTACTTC; CDR3aa: CAGQLAGLPYEQYF
abundance: NA; d_gene: TRBD2; v_gene: TRBV7-2; j_gene: TRBJ2-7; CDR3nt: TGTGCCAGCAGCTTAGAAGGGACTAGCTCTCCCGAGCAGTACTTC; CDR3aa: CASSLEGTSSPEQYF
abundance: NA; d_gene: TRBD2; v_gene: TRBV3-1; j_gene: TRBJ2-3; CDR3nt: TGTGCCAGCAGCCAAGGGCTCAGGACTAGCGGGGCAGATACGCAGTATTTT; CDR3aa: CASSQGLRTSGADTQYF
abundance: NA; d_gene: TRBD1; v_gene: TRBV15; j_gene: TRBJ2-7; CDR3nt: TGTGCCACCAGCACCCGTTCTGACAGGGTGGACGAGCAGTACTTC; CDR3aa: CATSTRSDRVDEQYF
abundance: once; d_gene: TRBD2; v_gene: TRBV5-4; j_gene: TRBJ2-5; CDR3nt: TGTGCCAGCAGCTCCATGGGGGGGGAAGAGATCCAGTACTTC; CDR3aa: CASSSMGGEEIQYF
abundance: NA; d_gene: TRBD2; v_gene: TRBV10-3; j_gene: TRBJ2-1; CDR3nt: TGTGCCATCAGTCTAGCGGGAGGGGATGAGCAGTTCTTC; CDR3aa: CAISLAGGDEQFF
abundance: NA; d_gene: TRBD1; v_gene: TRBV6-1; j_gene: TRBJ1-1; CDR3nt: TGTGCCATCAGGAACCAGGGGGACACTGAAGCTTTCTTT; CDR3aa: CAIRNQGDTEAFF
abundance: NA; d_gene: NA; v_gene: TRBV20-1; j_gene: TRBJ2-3; CDR3nt: TGCAGTGCAGGGGGAGGCGGGGGAGCAGATACGCAGTATTTT; CDR3aa: CSAGGGGGADTQYF
abundance: NA; d_gene: TRBD2; v_gene: TRBV9; j_gene: TRBJ2-1; CDR3nt: TGTGCCAGCAGCGTAGTGGGTAGCGGGAACAATGAGCAGTTCTTC; CDR3aa: CASSVVGSGNNEQFF
abundance: NA; d_gene: NA; v_gene: TRBV24-1; j_gene: TRBJ2-1; CDR3nt: TGTGCCACGGCAGGGGTTACTGGGAAGCAGTTCTTC; CDR3aa: CATAGVTGKQFF
abundance: NA; d_gene: TRBD1; v_gene: TRBV5-1; j_gene: TRBJ2-1; CDR3nt: TGCACCAGCAGCTCGGACAGGGGGGCGTACAATGAGCAGTTCTTC; CDR3aa: CTSSSDRGAYNEQFF
abundance: NA; d_gene: NA; v_gene: TRBV20-1; j_gene: TRBJ2-6; CDR3nt: TGCAGTGCTAGGCCGGCCTCTGGGGCCAACGTCCTGACTTTC; CDR3aa: CSARPASGANVLTF
abundance: NA; d_gene: NA; v_gene: TRBV7-9; j_gene: TRBJ1-2; CDR3nt: TGTGCCAGCAGCTTGGGGCAGCTAACACCTATCTATGGCTACACCTTC; CDR3aa: CASSLGQLTPIYGYTF
abundance: NA; d_gene: NA; v_gene: TRBV7-2; j_gene: TRBJ2-5; CDR3nt: TGTGCCGGCAGCTTAGGACTTTTTCAGGAGACCCAGTACTTC; CDR3aa: CAGSLGLFQETQYF
abundance: many; d_gene: NA; v_gene: TRBV7-6; j_gene: TRBJ1-6; CDR3nt: TGTGCCAGCAGTCGAGCCGGGACACAGAATTCACCCCTCCACTTT; CDR3aa: CASSRAGTQNSPLHF
abundance: NA; d_gene: TRBD2; v_gene: TRBV6-1; j_gene: TRBJ2-5; CDR3nt: TGTGCCAGCAGTGAAGCCCTACTAGCGGAGGCGGGGGAGACCCAGTACTTC; CDR3aa: CASSEALLAEAGETQYF
abundance: NA; d_gene: NA; v_gene: TRBV28; j_gene: TRBJ2-2; CDR3nt: TGTGCCAGCAGTTACCTCCGTCGGTCCCTGAACACCGGGGAGCTGTTTTTT; CDR3aa: CASSYLRRSLNTGELFF
abundance: NA; d_gene: NA; v_gene: TRBV20-1; j_gene: TRBJ2-1; CDR3nt: TGCAGTGCTAGAGAGGGCCCTGTAAATGAGCAGTTCTTC; CDR3aa: CSAREGPVNEQFF
abundance: many; d_gene: NA; v_gene: TRBV6-1; j_gene: TRBJ2-5; CDR3nt: TGTGCCAGCAGTGAACTGGGGGCCCAAGAGACCCAGTACTTC; CDR3aa: CASSELGAQETQYF
abundance: many; d_gene: TRBD1; v_gene: TRBV7-2; j_gene: TRBJ1-5; CDR3nt: TGTGCCAGCAGCTTGGGAGGTTCGGGACAGATTCAGCCCCAGCATTTT; CDR3aa: CASSLGGSGQIQPQHF
abundance: NA; d_gene: TRBD1; v_gene: TRBV9; j_gene: TRBJ1-4; CDR3nt: TGTACCAGCAGCACCCAGACAGGGAATAATAAAAAACTGTTTTTT; CDR3aa: CTSSTQTGNNKKLFF
abundance: NA; d_gene: NA; v_gene: TRBV5-1; j_gene: TRBJ2-7; CDR3nt: TGCGCCAGCAGCCCTACGAGTAGAGGATCTGGGGAGGCCTACGAGCAGTACTTC; CDR3aa: CASSPTSRGSGEAYEQYF
abundance: NA; d_gene: NA; v_gene: TRBV6-1; j_gene: TRBJ1-2; CDR3nt: TGTGCCAGCACCTCTATGATAGGCCGAAACTATGGCTACACCTTC; CDR3aa: CASTSMIGRNYGYTF
abundance: once; d_gene: TRBD1; v_gene: TRBV28; j_gene: TRBJ2-7; CDR3nt: TGTGCCAGCAGTCAAGCGGACAGGGGGCATGAGCAGTACTTC; CDR3aa: CASSQADRGHEQYF